These 7 T cell receptor beta chains came from one sample sequenced in a study of cytomegalovirus exposure and HLA in healthy donors. The PCR ran on 60 Vbeta and 13 Jbeta primers. The table came from immunoSEQ multiplex PCR; TCRdb's copy has only in-frame clones and leaves some out. The repertoire includes under 150,000 clones, over 55% of them detected once, and roughly 8.3% sits in the top ten. Input material: PBMCs. The receptors here all came from a man aged 18 to 30 in good health and CMV-seropositive.

This rearrangement joins TRBV28 to TRBJ2-1; the D gene is possibly TRBD2 (6 bases). Deletions cut 7 bases from V and 7 bases from J, with 17 bases between. Germline V CDR1 and CDR2: MDHEN, SYDVKM. The CDR3 contains 14 residues. The CDR3 region is CASTVLGGDNEQFF. The CDR3 DNA follows: TGTGCCAGCACCGTCCTAGGCGGGGATAATGAGCAGTTCTTC.

V gene TRBV5-1 combines with J gene TRBJ1-4, with D unclear. Trimming left V 2 bases short and J 8 bases short, with 10 bases between. Germline V lookup: CDR1 SGHRS, CDR2 YFSETQ. This CDR3 has 13 amino acids. The CDR3 DNA reads as TGCGCCAGCAGCTTTAGCGTCGGGGAAAAACTGTTTTTT. Translated, it gives CASSFSVGEKLFF.

The chain links TRBV29-1 to TRBJ2-1, with a tentative D call TRBD1 (7 bases). Trimming left V 3 bases short and J 9 bases short, with 15 bases between. Germline lookup yields CDR1 SQVTM and CDR2 ANQGSEA. CDR3 length: 13 amino acids. CDR3 residues: CSVDRGVLSEQFF. The CDR3, as DNA: TGCAGCGTTGACAGGGGGGTATTAAGTGAGCAGTTCTTC.

The chain carries TRBV13 and TRBJ2-5; 9 bases align to TRBD1. Trimming at V came to 4 bases and at J to 3 bases, leaving 6 bases not matched to a gene. CDR3 length: 15 amino acids. CDR1 and CDR2 (germline): PRHDT, FYEKMQ (reference sequence). This chain's CDR3 is CASSYPRDREETQYF. In nucleotides, the CDR3 is TGTGCCAGCAGCTACCCCCGGGACAGGGAAGAGACCCAGTACTTC.

This sequence joins TRBV30 and TRBJ2-1, with a weak D call TRBD1 (5 bases). Trimming cost V 0 bases and J 6 bases, with 15 bases left between them. Per the germline V gene, CDR1 is GTSNPN and CDR2 is SVGIG (reference sequence). This CDR3 comprises 15 residues. The CDR3 DNA reads TGTGCCTGGAGTGTACCCAGGGTTATTCCCAATGAGCAGTTCTTC. Translating gives CAWSVPRVIPNEQFF.

This clone was detected only a few times. The gene calls are TRBV4-1 and TRBJ2-3, with D unclear. The ends were cut back, 1 base at V and 0 bases at J, with 8 bases in the middle. Germline values: CDR1 MGHRA, CDR2 YSYEKL. CDR3 length equals 15 residues. For the CDR3, the DNA is TGCGCCAGCAGCCAAGTCGGTTCTAGCACAGATACGCAGTATTTT. Amino acids: CASSQVGSSTDTQYF.

This rearrangement joins TRBV27 to TRBJ1-6; 7 bases line up with TRBD1. The trim removed 5 bases at V and 8 bases at J, leaving 6 bases unmatched. This CDR3 has 14 residues. Per the germline V gene, CDR1 is MNHEY and CDR2 is SMNVEV (reference sequence). The CDR3: CASSPDRVDSPLHF. CDR3 sequence (DNA): TGTGCCAGCAGTCCAGACAGGGTGGATTCACCCCTCCACTTT.